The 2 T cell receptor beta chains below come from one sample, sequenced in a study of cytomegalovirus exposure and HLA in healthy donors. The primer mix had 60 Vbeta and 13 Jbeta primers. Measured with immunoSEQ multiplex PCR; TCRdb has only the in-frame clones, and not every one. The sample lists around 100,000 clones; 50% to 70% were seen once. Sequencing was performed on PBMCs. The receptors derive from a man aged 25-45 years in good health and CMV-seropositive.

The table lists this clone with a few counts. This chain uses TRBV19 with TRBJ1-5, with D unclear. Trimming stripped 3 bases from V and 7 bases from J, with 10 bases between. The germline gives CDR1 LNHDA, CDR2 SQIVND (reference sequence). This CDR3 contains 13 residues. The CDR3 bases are TGTGCCAGTAGTATCGGGGTAGAACAGCCCCAGCATTTT. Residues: CASSIGVEQPQHF. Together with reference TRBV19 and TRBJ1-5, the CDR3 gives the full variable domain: DGGITQSPKYLFRKEGQNVTLSCEQNLNHDAMYWYRQDPGQGLRLIYYSQIVNDFQKGDIAEGYSVSREKKESFPLTVTSAQKNPTAFYLCASSIGVEQPQHFGDGTRLSIL.

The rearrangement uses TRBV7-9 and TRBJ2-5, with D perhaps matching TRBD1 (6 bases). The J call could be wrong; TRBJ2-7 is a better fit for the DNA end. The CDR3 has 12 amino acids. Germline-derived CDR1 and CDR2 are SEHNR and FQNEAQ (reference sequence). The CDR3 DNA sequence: TGTGCCAGCACGGACAGAGGTGGCGAGCAGTACTTC. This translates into CASTDRGGEQYF.